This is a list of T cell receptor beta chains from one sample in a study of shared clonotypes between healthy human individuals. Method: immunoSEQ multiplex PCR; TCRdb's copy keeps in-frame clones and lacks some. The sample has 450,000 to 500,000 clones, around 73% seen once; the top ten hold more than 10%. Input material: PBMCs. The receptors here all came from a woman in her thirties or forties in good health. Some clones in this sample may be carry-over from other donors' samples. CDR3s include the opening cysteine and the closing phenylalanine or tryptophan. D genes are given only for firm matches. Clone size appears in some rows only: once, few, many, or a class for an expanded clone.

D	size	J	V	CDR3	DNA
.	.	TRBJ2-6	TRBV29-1	CSVRGGPGANVLTF	TGCAGCGTGAGAGGGGGACCCGGGGCCAACGTCCTGACTTTC
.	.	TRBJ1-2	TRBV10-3	CAISESKTGIAPYTF	TGTGCCATCAGTGAGTCCAAGACAGGCATTGCCCCCTACACCTTC
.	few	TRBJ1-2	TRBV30	CAWSVILDGGYTF	TGTGCCTGGAGTGTAATCTTGGATGGGGGCTACACCTTC
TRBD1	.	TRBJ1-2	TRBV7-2	CASSARQGGYGYTF	TGTGCCAGCAGCGCCCGACAGGGAGGCTATGGCTACACCTTC
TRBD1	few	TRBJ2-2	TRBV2	CASSDLGTAGELFF	TGTGCCAGCAGTGATCTCGGGACAGCCGGGGAGCTGTTTTTT
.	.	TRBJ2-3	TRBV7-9	CASSIQTGTDTQYF	TGTGCCAGCAGCATTCAGACAGGCACAGATACGCAGTATTTT
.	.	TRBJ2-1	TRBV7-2	CASSPRDSYNEQFF	TGTGCCAGCAGCCCGCGGGACTCCTACAATGAGCAGTTCTTC
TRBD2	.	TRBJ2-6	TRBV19	CASSIFSGAGANVLTF	TGTGCCAGTAGTATATTTAGCGGGGCTGGGGCCAACGTCCTGACTTTC
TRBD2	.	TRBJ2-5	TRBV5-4	CASSLGLAGFSGETQYF	TGTGCCAGCAGTTTGGGCCTAGCGGGCTTCTCCGGGGAGACCCAGTACTTC
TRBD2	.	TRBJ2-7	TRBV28	CASSPLAGENEQYF	TGTGCCAGCAGCCCACTAGCGGGCGAAAACGAGCAGTACTTC
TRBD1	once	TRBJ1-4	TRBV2	CASRTGVANEKLFF	TGTGCCAGCAGGACAGGGGTGGCTAATGAAAAACTGTTTTTT
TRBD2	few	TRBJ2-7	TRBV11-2	CASGAPAELAVYEQYF	TGTGCCAGCGGAGCCCCCGCGGAACTAGCGGTCTACGAGCAGTACTTC
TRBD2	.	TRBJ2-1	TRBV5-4	CASSFPGTSGGGQFF	TGTGCCAGCAGCTTTCCCGGGACTAGTGGGGGCGGGCAGTTCTTC
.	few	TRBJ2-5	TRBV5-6	CASSLRLGTGETQYF	TGTGCCAGCAGCCTACGACTAGGGACGGGAGAGACCCAGTACTTC
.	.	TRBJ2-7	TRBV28	CASSLYGGRFSYEQYF	TGTGCCAGCAGTTTATACGGCGGACGCTTCTCCTACGAGCAGTACTTC
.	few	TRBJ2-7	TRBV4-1	CASSSNDGPYEQYF	TGCGCCAGCAGCTCCAATGACGGACCGTACGAGCAGTACTTC
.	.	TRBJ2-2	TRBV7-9	CAITHTGELFF	TGTGCTATCACACACACCGGGGAGCTGTTTTTT
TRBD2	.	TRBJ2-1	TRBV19	CASSRTSGSGEQFF	TGTGCCAGTAGTCGGACTAGCGGGTCGGGTGAGCAGTTCTTC
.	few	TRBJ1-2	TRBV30	CACPGSGGYGYTF	TGTGCCTGTCCGGGGTCGGGTGGGTATGGCTACACCTTC
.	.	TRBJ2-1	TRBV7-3	CASSLRPSGSSYNEQFF	TGTGCCAGCAGCTTACGACCCAGCGGAAGCTCCTACAATGAGCAGTTCTTC
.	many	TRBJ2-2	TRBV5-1	CASSLGTQNTGELFF	TGCGCCAGCAGCTTGGGTACGCAGAACACCGGGGAGCTGTTTTTT
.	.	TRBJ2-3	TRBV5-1	CASSLEEVREDTQYF	TGCGCCAGCAGCTTGGAAGAGGTGCGGGAAGATACGCAGTATTTT
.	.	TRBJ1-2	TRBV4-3	CASSQGYPGAYGYTF	TGCGCCAGCAGCCAAGGTTATCCGGGAGCCTATGGCTACACCTTC
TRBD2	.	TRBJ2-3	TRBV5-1	CASSLMGATSADTQYF	TGCGCCAGCAGCTTGATGGGGGCGACTAGCGCAGATACGCAGTATTTT
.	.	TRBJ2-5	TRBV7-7	CASSLLFGAQETQYF	TGTGCCAGCAGCTTATTGTTCGGAGCTCAAGAGACCCAGTACTTC
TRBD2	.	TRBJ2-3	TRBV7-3	CASSQGLAGVTDTQYF	TGTGCCAGCAGCCAGGGACTAGCGGGAGTCACAGATACGCAGTATTTT
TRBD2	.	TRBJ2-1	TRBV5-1	CASSLELAGYNEQFF	TGCGCCAGCAGCTTGGAACTAGCGGGGTACAATGAGCAGTTCTTC
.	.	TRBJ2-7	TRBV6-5	CASQASSYEQYF	TGTGCCAGCCAGGCCAGCTCCTACGAGCAGTACTTC
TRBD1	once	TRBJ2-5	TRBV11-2	CASSPTWTGYQETQYF	TGTGCCAGCAGCCCGACATGGACAGGGTACCAAGAGACCCAGTACTTC
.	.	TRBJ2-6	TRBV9	CASSSAGANVLTF	TGTGCCAGCAGCTCAGCTGGGGCCAACGTCCTGACTTTC
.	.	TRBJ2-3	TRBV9	CASSIGPSASTDTQYF	TGTGCCAGCAGCATAGGACCGTCGGCTAGCACAGATACGCAGTATTTT
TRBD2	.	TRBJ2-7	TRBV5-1	CASSPLAGIGYEQYF	TGCGCCAGCAGCCCCTTAGCGGGCATAGGTTACGAGCAGTACTTC
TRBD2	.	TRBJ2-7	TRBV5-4	CASSPAGAGEGEQYF	TGTGCCAGCAGCCCGGCTGGAGCGGGAGAAGGCGAGCAGTACTTC
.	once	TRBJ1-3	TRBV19	CASREGLGGRSGNTIYF	TGTGCCAGCAGGGAGGGGCTGGGGGGCCGGTCTGGAAACACCATATATTTT
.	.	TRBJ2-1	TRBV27	CASSTSDEQFF	TGTGCCAGCAGCACGTCAGATGAGCAGTTCTTC
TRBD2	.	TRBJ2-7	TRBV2	CASSEGSGGYEQYF	TGTGCCAGCAGTGAAGGTAGCGGGGGGTACGAGCAGTACTTC
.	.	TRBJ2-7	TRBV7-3	CASSLTIGYEQYF	TGTGCCAGCAGCTTAACGATCGGATACGAGCAGTACTTC
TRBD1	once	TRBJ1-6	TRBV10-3	CAISESTGVGNSPLHF	TGTGCCATCAGTGAGTCGACAGGGGTCGGGAATTCACCCCTCCACTTT
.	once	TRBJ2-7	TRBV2	CASRTPDGYEQYF	TGTGCCAGCAGGACCCCCGACGGGTACGAGCAGTACTTC
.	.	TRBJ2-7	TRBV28	CASSLLQRHEQYF	TGTGCCAGCAGTTTACTGCAGAGGCACGAGCAGTACTTC